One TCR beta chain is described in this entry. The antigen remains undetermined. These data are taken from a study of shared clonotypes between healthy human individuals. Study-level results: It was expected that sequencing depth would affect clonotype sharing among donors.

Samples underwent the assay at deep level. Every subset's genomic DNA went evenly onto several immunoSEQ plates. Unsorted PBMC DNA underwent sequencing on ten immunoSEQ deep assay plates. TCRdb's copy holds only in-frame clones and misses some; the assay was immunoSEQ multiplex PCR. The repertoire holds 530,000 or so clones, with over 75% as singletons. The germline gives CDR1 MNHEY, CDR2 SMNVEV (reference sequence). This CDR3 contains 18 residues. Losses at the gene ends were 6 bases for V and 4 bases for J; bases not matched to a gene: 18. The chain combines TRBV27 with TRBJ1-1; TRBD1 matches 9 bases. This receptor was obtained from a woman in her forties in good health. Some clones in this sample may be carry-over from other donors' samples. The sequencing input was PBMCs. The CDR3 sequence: CASSPAQTLTGGITEAFF. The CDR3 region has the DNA TGTGCCAGCAGCCCCGCCCAAACCCTTACAGGGGGCATCACTGAAGCTTTCTTT.